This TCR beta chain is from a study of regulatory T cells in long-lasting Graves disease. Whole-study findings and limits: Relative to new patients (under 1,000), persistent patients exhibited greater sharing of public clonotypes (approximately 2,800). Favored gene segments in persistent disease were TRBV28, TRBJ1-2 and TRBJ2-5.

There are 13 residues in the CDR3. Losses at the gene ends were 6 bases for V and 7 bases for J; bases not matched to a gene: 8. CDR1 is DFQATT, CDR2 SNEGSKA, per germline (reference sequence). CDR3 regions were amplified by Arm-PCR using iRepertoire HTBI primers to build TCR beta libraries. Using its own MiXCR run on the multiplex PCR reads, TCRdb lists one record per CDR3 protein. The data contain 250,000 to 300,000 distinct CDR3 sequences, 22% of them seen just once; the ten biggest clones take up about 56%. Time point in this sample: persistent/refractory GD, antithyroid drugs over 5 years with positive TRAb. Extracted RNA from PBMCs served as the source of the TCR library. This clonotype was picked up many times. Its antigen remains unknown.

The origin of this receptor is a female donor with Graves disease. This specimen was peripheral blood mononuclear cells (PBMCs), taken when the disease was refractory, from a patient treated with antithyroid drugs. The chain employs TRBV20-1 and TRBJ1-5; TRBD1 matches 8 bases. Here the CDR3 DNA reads TGCAGTGCGCCGGACAGGGTAGGGCAGCCCCAGCATTTT. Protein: CSAPDRVGQPQHF.